This paragraph covers one T cell receptor beta chain sequence. This specimen comes from a study of blood T cell repertoires in COVID-19. In the study's own analysis: Amplification of reference gene primers was used by the study to estimate nucleated cell counts. TCRdb keeps only in-frame clones here, not all; method: immunoSEQ multiplex PCR. The V and J calls and clone size were taken over from that table, and D and trimming were inferred from the DNA. The sample gives approximately 440,000 clones, 90% of which show up once; 0.55% to 0.75% is in the top ten. From germline, CDR1 is MDHEN and CDR2 SYDVKM. This CDR3 spans 14 amino acids. The germline V and J ends were trimmed by 4 bases and 0 bases, with 9 bases remaining between them. The cohort comprised adults aged about 18 to 100 years residing in under 25 US areas. The recovered donors of Cohort 3 showed two negative PCRs, clearance, or symptom resolution.

The specimen was PBMCs or T cells enriched from blood (not recorded which). The rearrangement uses TRBV28 and TRBJ1-1, with a weak D call TRBD1 (6 bases). The clonotype was recovered from a man between 18 and 29 years old who had recovered from COVID-19. The CDR3 DNA sequence: TGTGCCAGCAGTTCCGGGACAATGAACACTGAAGCTTTCTTT. As protein: CASSSGTMNTEAFF.